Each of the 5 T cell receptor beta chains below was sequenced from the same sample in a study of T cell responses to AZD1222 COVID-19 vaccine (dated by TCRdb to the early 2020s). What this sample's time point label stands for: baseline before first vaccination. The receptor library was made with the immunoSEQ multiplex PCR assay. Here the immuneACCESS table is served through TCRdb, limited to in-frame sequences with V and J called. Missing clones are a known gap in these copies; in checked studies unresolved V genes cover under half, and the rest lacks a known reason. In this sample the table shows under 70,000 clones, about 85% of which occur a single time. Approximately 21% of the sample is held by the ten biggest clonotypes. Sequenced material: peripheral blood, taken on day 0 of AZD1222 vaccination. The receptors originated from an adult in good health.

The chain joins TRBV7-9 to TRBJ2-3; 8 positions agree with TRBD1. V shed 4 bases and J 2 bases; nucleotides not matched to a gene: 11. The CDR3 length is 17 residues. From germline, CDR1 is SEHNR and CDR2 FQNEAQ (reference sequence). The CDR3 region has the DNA TGTGCCAGCAGCTCACTTCGACAGGGGAAACTCACAGATACGCAGTATTTT. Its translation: CASSSLRQGKLTDTQYF.

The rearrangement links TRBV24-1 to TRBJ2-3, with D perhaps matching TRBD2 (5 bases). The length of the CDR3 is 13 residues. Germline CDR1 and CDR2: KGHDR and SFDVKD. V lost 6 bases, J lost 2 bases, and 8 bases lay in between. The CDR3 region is CATSRDYTDTQYF. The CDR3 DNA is TGTGCCACCAGTCGGGATTACACAGATACGCAGTATTTT.

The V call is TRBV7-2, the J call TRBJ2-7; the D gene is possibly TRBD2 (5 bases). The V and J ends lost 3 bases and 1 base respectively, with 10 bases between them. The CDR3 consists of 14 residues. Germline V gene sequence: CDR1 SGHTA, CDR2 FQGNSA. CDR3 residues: CASSFQTGSYEQYF. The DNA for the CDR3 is TGTGCCAGCAGCTTCCAAACGGGATCCTACGAGCAGTACTTC. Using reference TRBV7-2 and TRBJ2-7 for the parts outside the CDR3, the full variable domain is GAGVSQSPSNKVTEKGKDVELRCDPISGHTALYWYRQSLGQGLEFLIYFQGNSAPDKSGLPSDRFSAERTGGSVSTLTIQRTQQEDSAVYLCASSFQTGSYEQYFGPGTRLTVT.

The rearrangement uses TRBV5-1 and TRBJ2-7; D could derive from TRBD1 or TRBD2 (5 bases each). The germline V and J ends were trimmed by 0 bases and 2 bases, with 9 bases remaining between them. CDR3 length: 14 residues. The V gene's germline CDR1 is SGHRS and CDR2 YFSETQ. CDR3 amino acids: CASSLDGGAYEQYF. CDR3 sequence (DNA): TGCGCCAGCAGCTTGGATGGGGGAGCCTACGAGCAGTACTTC.

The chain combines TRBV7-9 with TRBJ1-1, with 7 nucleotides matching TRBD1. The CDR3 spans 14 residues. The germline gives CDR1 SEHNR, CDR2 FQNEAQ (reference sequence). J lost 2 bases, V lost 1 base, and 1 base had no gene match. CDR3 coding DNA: TGTGCCAGCAGCTTAGGAGGGGGCAACACTGAAGCTTTCTTT. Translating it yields CASSLGGGNTEAFF.